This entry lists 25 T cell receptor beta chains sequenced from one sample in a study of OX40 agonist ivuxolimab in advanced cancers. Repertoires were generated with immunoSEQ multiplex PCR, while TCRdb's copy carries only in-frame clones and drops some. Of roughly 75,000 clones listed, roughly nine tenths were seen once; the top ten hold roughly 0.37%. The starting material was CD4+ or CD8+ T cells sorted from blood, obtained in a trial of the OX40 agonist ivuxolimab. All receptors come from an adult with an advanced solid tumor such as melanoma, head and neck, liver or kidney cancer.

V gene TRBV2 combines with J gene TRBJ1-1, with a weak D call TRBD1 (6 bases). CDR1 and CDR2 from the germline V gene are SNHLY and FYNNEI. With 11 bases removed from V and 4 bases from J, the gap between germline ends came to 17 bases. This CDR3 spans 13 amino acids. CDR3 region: CAVRRGAGTEAFF. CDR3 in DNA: TGTGCCGTGAGGCGGGGGGCGGGCACTGAAGCTTTCTTT.

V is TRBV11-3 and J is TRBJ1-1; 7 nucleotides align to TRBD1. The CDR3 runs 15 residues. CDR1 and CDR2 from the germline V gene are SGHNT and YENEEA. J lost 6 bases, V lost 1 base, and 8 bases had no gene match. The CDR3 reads CASSLGPGQPSEAFF. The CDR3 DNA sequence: TGTGCCAGCAGCTTAGGACCGGGACAGCCGTCTGAAGCTTTCTTT. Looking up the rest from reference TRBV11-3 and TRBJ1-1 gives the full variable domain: EAGVVQSPRYKIIEKKQPVAFWCNPISGHNTLYWYLQNLGQGPELLIRYENEEAVDDSQLPKDRFSAERLKGVDSTLKIQPAELGDSAVYLCASSLGPGQPSEAFFGQGTRLTVV.

The CDR3 DNA reads TGTGCCAGTAGTGTTAGGGACGTGAACACTGAAGCTTTCTTT. It is translated as CASSVRDVNTEAFF. This sequence joins TRBV19 and TRBJ1-1; maybe TRBD1 (5 bases). Germline V gene sequence: CDR1 LNHDA, CDR2 SQIVND (reference sequence). Between the trimmed V and J ends, which lost 5 bases and 0 bases, there was a span of 10 bases. The CDR3 length is 14 residues.

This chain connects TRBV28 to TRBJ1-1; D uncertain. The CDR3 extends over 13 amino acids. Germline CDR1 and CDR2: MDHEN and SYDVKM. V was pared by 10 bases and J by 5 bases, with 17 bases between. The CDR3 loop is CATQNMGATEAFF. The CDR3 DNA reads TGTGCCACCCAAAATATGGGCGCGACTGAAGCTTTCTTT.

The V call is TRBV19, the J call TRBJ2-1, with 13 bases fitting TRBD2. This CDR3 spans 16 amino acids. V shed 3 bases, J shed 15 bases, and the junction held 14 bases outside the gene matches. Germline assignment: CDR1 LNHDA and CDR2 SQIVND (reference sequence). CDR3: CASSIGTSGTPEFTFF. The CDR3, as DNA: TGTGCCAGTAGTATCGGGACTAGCGGGACTCCGGAGTTCACGTTCTTC.

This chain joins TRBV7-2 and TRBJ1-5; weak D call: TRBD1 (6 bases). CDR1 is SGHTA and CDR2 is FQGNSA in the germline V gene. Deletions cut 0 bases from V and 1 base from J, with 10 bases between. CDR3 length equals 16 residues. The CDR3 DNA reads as TGTGCCAGCAGCTTAGCGGGGGGGCCGAGCAATCAGCCCCAGCATTTT. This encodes CASSLAGGPSNQPQHF. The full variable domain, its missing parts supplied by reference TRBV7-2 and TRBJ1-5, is GAGVSQSPSNKVTEKGKDVELRCDPISGHTALYWYRQSLGQGLEFLIYFQGNSAPDKSGLPSDRFSAERTGGSVSTLTIQRTQQEDSAVYLCASSLAGGPSNQPQHFGDGTRLSIL.

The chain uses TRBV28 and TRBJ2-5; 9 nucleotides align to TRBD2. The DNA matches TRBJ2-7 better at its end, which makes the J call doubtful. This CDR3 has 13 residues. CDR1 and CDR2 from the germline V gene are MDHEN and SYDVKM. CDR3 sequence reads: CASFSGSEYEQYF. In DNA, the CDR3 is TGTGCCAGCTTTAGCGGGAGTGAATACGAGCAGTACTTC.

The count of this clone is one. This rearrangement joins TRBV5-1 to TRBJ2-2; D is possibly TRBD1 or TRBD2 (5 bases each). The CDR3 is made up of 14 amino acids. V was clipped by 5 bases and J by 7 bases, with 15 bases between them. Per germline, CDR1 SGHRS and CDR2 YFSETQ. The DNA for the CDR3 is TGCGCCAGCAGGAGAGGGGCGATGGACGGGGAGCTGTTTTTT. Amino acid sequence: CASRRGAMDGELFF.

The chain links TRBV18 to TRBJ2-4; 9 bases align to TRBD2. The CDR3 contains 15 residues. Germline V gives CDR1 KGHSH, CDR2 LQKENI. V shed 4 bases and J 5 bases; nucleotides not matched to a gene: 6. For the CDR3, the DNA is TGTGCCAGCTCACAGACTAGCGGCCTACAAAACATTCAGTACTTC. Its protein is CASSQTSGLQNIQYF.

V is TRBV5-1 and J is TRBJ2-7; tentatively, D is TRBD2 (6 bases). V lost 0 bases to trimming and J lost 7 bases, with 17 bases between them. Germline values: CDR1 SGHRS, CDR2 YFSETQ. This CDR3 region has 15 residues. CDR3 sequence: CASSLAAGTLPEQYF. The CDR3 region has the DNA TGCGCCAGCAGCTTGGCCGCGGGGACCCTCCCTGAGCAGTACTTC.

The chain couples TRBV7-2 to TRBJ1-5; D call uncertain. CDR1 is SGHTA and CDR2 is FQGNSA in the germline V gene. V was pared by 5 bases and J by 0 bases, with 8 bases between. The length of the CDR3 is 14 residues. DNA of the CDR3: TGTGCCAGCAGCATTGGAGTTAGCAATCAGCCCCAGCATTTT. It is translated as CASSIGVSNQPQHF.

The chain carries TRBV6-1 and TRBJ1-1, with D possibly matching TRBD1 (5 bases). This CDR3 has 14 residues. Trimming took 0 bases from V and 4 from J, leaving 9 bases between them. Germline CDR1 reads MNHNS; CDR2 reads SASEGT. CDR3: CASSEARGRTEAFF. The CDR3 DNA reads TGTGCCAGCAGTGAAGCACGGGGACGCACTGAAGCTTTCTTT.

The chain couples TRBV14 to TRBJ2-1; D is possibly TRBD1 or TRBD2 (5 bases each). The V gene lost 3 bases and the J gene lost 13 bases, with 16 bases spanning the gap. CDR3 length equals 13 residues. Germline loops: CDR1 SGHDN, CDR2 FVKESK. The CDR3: CASSQIRPGPQFF. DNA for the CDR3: TGTGCCAGCAGCCAGATCCGACCGGGACCACAGTTCTTC. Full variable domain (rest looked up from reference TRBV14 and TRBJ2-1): EAGVTQFPSHSVIEKGQTVTLRCDPISGHDNLYWYRRVMGKEIKFLLHFVKESKQDESGMPNNRFLAERTGGTYSTLKVQPAELEDSGVYFCASSQIRPGPQFFGPGTRLTVL.

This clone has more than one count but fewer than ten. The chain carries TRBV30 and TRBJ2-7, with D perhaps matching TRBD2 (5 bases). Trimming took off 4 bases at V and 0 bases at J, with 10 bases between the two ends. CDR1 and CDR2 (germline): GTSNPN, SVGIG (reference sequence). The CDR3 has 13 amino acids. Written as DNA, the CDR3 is TGTGCCTGGACGGACGGGGTCTCCTACGAGCAGTACTTC. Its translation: CAWTDGVSYEQYF.

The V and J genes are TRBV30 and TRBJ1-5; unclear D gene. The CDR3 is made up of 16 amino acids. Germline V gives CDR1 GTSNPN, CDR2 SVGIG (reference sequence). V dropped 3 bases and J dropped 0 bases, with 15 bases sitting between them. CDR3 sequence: CAWRGKDDNSNQPQHF. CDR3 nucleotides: TGTGCCTGGAGGGGAAAGGATGATAATAGCAATCAGCCCCAGCATTTT.

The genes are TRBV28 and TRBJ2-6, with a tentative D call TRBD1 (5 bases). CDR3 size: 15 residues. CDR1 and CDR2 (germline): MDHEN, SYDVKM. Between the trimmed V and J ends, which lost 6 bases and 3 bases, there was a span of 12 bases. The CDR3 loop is CASSTPGIGANVLTF. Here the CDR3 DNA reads TGTGCCAGCAGCACCCCAGGGATTGGGGCCAACGTCCTGACTTTC.

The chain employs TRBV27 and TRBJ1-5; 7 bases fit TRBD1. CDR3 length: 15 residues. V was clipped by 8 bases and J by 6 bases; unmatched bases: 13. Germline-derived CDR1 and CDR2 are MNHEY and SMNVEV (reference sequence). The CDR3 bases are TGTGCCAGCCGAGCTACGACAGGGTCAAGTCAGCCCCAGCATTTT. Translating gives CASRATTGSSQPQHF.

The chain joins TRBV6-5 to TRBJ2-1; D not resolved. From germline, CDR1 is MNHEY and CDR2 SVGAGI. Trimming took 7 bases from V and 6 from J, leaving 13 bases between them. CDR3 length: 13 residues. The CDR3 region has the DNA TGTGCCAGCAAAGCAAGTCCGGTCAATGAGCAGTTCTTC. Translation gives CASKASPVNEQFF.

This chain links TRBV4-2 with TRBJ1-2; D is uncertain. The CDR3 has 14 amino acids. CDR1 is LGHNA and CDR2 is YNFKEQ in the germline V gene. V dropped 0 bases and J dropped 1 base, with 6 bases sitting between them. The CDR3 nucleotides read TGTGCCAGCAGCCAAGAAGGGAATAACTATGGCTACACCTTC. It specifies CASSQEGNNYGYTF.

CDR3 bases: TGTGCCAGTAGTAGGACAGGGTTTGGAGAAAAACTGTTTTTT. It translates to CASSRTGFGEKLFF. The chain couples TRBV19 to TRBJ1-4, with TRBD1 identical over 8 bases. V dropped 4 bases and J dropped 8; count of bases not matched to a gene: 6. The CDR3 consists of 14 residues. The germline V gene has CDR1 LNHDA and CDR2 SQIVND (reference sequence).

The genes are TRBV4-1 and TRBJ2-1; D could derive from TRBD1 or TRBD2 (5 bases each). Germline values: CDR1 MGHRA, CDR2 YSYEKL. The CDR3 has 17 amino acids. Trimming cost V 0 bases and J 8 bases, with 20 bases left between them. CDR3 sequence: CASSQDFPGLSKDEQFF. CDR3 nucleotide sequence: TGCGCCAGCAGCCAAGATTTCCCGGGGCTGAGCAAGGATGAGCAGTTCTTC.

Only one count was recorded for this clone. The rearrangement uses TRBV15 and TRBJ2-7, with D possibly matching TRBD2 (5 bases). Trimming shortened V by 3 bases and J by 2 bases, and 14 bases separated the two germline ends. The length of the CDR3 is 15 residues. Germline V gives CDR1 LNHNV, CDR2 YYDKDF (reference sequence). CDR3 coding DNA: TGTGCCACCAGCAGGGGAGAAGCGGCCCCCTACGAGCAGTACTTC. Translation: CATSRGEAAPYEQYF. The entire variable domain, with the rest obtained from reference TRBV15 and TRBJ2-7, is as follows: DAMVIQNPRYQVTQFGKPVTLSCSQTLNHNVMYWYQQKSSQAPKLLFHYYDKDFNNEADTPDNFQSRRPNTSFCFLDIRSPGLGDTAMYLCATSRGEAAPYEQYFGPGTRLTVT.

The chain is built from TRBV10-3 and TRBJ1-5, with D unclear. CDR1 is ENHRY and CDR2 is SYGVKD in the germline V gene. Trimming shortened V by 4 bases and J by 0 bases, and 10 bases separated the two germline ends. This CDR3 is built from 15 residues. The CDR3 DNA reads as TGTGCCATCAGTGCCACCAGTAATAGCAATCAGCCCCAGCATTTT. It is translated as CAISATSNSNQPQHF.

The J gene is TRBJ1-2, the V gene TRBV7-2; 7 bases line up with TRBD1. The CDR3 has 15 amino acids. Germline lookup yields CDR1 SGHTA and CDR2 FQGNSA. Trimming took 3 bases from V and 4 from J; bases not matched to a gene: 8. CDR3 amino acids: CASSLGPGQSYGYTF. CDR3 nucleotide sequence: TGTGCCAGCAGCTTGGGCCCGGGACAGAGCTATGGCTACACCTTC.

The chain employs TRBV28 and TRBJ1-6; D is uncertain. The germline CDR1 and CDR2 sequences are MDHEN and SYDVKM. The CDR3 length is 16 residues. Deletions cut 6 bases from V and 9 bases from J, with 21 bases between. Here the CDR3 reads CASSLLSRTGFSPLHF. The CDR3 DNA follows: TGTGCCAGCAGCCTTTTATCCCGTACGGGTTTTTCACCCCTCCACTTT.